These 3 T cell receptor beta chains were all obtained from the same sample, sequenced in a study of T cell responses to AZD1222 COVID-19 vaccine. The data were produced by immunoSEQ multiplex PCR, yet TCRdb's version contains in-frame clones alone and is incomplete. The repertoire has roughly 97,000 clones, about 91% of them found once; the top ten carry roughly 20%. The specimen was peripheral blood, collected on day 0 of AZD1222 vaccination. These receptors were obtained from an adult in good health.

The gene calls are TRBV19 and TRBJ2-3; unclear D gene. The ends were cut back, 5 bases at V and 0 bases at J, with 3 bases in the middle. The germline V gene has CDR1 LNHDA and CDR2 SQIVND (reference sequence). The CDR3 loop spans 12 amino acids. CDR3: CASSYSTDTQYF. In nucleotides, the CDR3 is TGTGCCAGTAGTTACAGCACAGATACGCAGTATTTT.

This chain joins TRBV7-9 and TRBJ1-2; TRBD1 is a possible D gene (6 bases). The CDR3 covers 17 residues. Germline V lookup: CDR1 SEHNR, CDR2 FQNEAQ (reference sequence). V was trimmed by 5 bases and J by 0 bases, leaving 19 bases between them. CDR3 sequence reads: CASSPPKQGAANYGYTF. The CDR3 DNA reads TGTGCCAGCAGCCCCCCAAAACAGGGAGCAGCTAACTATGGCTACACCTTC.

As to this clone: At one boundary the junction diverges from the germline segment, which might be a read error. The chain links TRBV30 to TRBJ2-7; no reliable D call. The CDR3 sequence is 11 residues long. Germline V gene data show CDR1 as GTSNPN and CDR2 as SVGIG (reference sequence). The CDR3, as DNA: TGTGCCTGGAGTGGCCAGCCCAGTATCCACTTC. It is translated as CAWSGQPSIHF. The full variable domain, completed using reference TRBV30 and TRBJ2-7, is SQTIHQWPATLVQPVGSPLSLECTVEGTSNPNLYWYRQAAGRGLQLLFYSVGIGQISSEVPQNLSASRPQDRQFILSSKKLLLSDSGFYLCAWSGQPSIHFGPGTRLTVT.